Following are 18 T cell receptor beta chains from one sample sequenced in a study of T cell responses to AZD1222 COVID-19 vaccine. Produced via immunoSEQ multiplex PCR; TCRdb's table is partial and in-frame only. Of tens of thousands of clones listed, about nine tenths are singletons. The specimen comprised peripheral blood, sampled 28 days after the second AZD1222 dose. The source of these receptors is an adult who received the AZD1222 COVID-19 vaccine.

The rearrangement joins TRBV6-1 to TRBJ2-7, with 7 bases fitting TRBD2. CDR1 and CDR2 (germline): MNHNS, SASEGT. V lost 1 base, J lost 3 bases, and 6 bases stayed unmatched. The CDR3 runs 15 residues. The CDR3 bases are TGTGCCAGCAGTGAAGGTGCGGGAGCCTTCTACGAGCAGTACTTC. Translation gives CASSEGAGAFYEQYF.

V usage is TRBV5-1 and J usage is TRBJ2-7; D call uncertain. Per the germline V gene, CDR1 is SGHRS and CDR2 is YFSETQ. The length of the CDR3 is 13 residues. V was trimmed by 7 bases and J by 5 bases, leaving 16 bases between them. As DNA, the CDR3 is TGCGCCAGCCGACCGGTTGGGTGGGACGAGCAGTACTTC. Translating it yields CASRPVGWDEQYF.

The rearrangement joins TRBV28 to TRBJ1-2, with 11 bases lining up with TRBD1. In germline, CDR1 is MDHEN, CDR2 SYDVKM. The V segment lost 5 bases and the J segment 6 bases; nucleotides outside the gene matches: 11. The CDR3 runs 16 residues. The CDR3 DNA reads TGTGCCAGCAGTGCTAACCGGGACAGGGGGTTTCATGGCTACACCTTC. This encodes CASSANRDRGFHGYTF.

This clone was recorded once. The V and J genes are TRBV29-1 and TRBJ2-2, with TRBD1 matching over 7 bases. The CDR3 spans 12 residues. Germline values: CDR1 SQVTM, CDR2 ANQGSEA. V gave up 7 bases and J gave up 8 bases; unmatched junction bases: 7. The CDR3 here is CSANRGRGELFF. The CDR3 nucleotides are TGCAGCGCAAACAGGGGCAGGGGGGAGCTGTTTTTT.

The chain carries TRBV11-2 and TRBJ2-2; tentatively, D is TRBD1 or TRBD2 (6 bases each). The CDR3 totals 15 residues. From germline, CDR1 is SGHAT and CDR2 FQNNGV. V shed 2 bases and J shed 3 bases, with 10 bases lying between them. The CDR3 sequence: CASSLRGLDTGELFF. The CDR3 DNA is TGTGCCAGCAGCTTACGGGGGCTGGACACCGGGGAGCTGTTTTTT.

The gene calls are TRBV5-1 and TRBJ2-7; D not resolved. V was shortened by 0 bases and J by 3 bases, with 10 bases between the two germline ends. Germline CDR1 reads SGHRS; CDR2 reads YFSETQ. This CDR3 spans 14 amino acids. DNA of the CDR3: TGCGCCAGCAGCTTGGGGCAGGAAAACTACGAGCAGTACTTC. This codes for CASSLGQENYEQYF.

The rearrangement joins TRBV5-4 to TRBJ1-4; D is undetermined. Germline assignment: CDR1 SGHNT and CDR2 YYREEE (reference sequence). With 1 base removed from V and 2 bases from J, the gap between germline ends came to 6 bases. CDR3 size: 14 residues. The CDR3 sequence: CASSLRGTNEKLFF. CDR3 coding DNA: TGTGCCAGCAGCTTGCGGGGTACTAATGAAAAACTGTTTTTT.

The chain has TRBV4-2 and TRBJ2-2; no clear D gene. This CDR3 has 15 residues. CDR1 is LGHNA and CDR2 is YNFKEQ in the germline V gene. V lost 5 bases and J lost 5, with 15 bases in between. DNA of the CDR3: TGTGCCAGCAGCTCCAGATCTCCGGAGACCGGGGAGCTGTTTTTT. It yields the protein CASSSRSPETGELFF.

The V call is TRBV28, the J call TRBJ1-2; 7 nucleotides line up with TRBD1. Germline V lookup: CDR1 MDHEN, CDR2 SYDVKM. Trimming removed 0 bases from V and 8 bases from J; junction bases left unmatched: 9. The CDR3 extends over 15 amino acids. This CDR3 is CASSLWDRPPGGYTF. Here the CDR3 DNA reads TGTGCCAGCAGTTTATGGGACAGGCCCCCGGGGGGCTACACCTTC.

The gene calls are TRBV2 and TRBJ1-2; 7 positions match TRBD1. The CDR3 totals 13 residues. Germline V gene sequence: CDR1 SNHLY, CDR2 FYNNEI. The V gene end was trimmed by 3 bases and the J gene end by 2 bases; junction bases not matched to a gene: 0. CDR3 amino acids: CASSETGNYGYTF. In DNA, the CDR3 is TGTGCCAGCAGTGAGACAGGGAACTATGGCTACACCTTC.

The V gene is TRBV18, the J gene TRBJ2-2; 9 nucleotides agree with TRBD1. The CDR3 contains 16 residues. The J segment lost 6 bases and the V segment lost 4 bases, leaving 9 bases of the junction unmatched. Germline V gives CDR1 KGHSH, CDR2 LQKENI. CDR3 sequence (DNA): TGTGCCAGCTCACTTCTACCGGGACAGGGAGCCGGGGAGCTGTTTTTT. Its protein is CASSLLPGQGAGELFF.

The chain joins TRBV28 to TRBJ1-5; 10 nucleotides align to TRBD1. Looked up from germline, CDR1 is MDHEN and CDR2 is SYDVKM. The CDR3 runs to 17 residues. The V gene end was trimmed by 5 bases and the J gene end by 4 bases; junction bases not matched to a gene: 11. In DNA form, the CDR3 reads TGTGCCAGCAGTCCTGGGAGGGGACAGGGGACGAATCAGCCCCAGCATTTT. Translation gives CASSPGRGQGTNQPQHF. Full variable domain (missing parts from reference TRBV28 and TRBJ1-5): DVKVTQSSRYLVKRTGEKVFLECVQDMDHENMFWYRQDPGLGLRLIYFSYDVKMKEKGDIPEGYSVSREKKERFSLILESASTNQTSMYLCASSPGRGQGTNQPQHFGDGTRLSIL.

This sequence joins TRBV5-4 and TRBJ2-3; D remains unclear. The CDR3 is 16 residues long. CDR1 and CDR2 from the germline V gene are SGHNT and YYREEE (reference sequence). Trimming shortened V by 2 bases and J by 4 bases, and 17 bases separated the two germline ends. In nucleotides, the CDR3 is TGTGCCAGCAGCTTTCTAGTTAGTAACTCCCCAGATACGCAGTATTTT. Amino acid sequence: CASSFLVSNSPDTQYF.

V gene TRBV19 combines with J gene TRBJ2-4, with D hard to call. Germline V gene data show CDR1 as LNHDA and CDR2 as SQIVND (reference sequence). The CDR3 runs 14 residues. V lost 0 bases, J lost 7 bases, and 10 bases lay in between. The CDR3 sequence is CASSIDRWWNIQYF. The CDR3 nucleotides read TGTGCCAGTAGTATAGACAGGTGGTGGAACATTCAGTACTTC.

This chain connects TRBV5-4 to TRBJ2-4; 9 bases are a match to TRBD2. Germline CDR1 and CDR2: SGHNT and YYREEE (reference sequence). The CDR3 runs to 17 residues. V dropped 0 bases and J dropped 1; count of bases not matched to a gene: 5. CDR3 region: CASSLASSGRAKNIQYF. The CDR3, as DNA: TGTGCCAGCAGCTTGGCCTCGAGCGGGAGGGCCAAAAACATTCAGTACTTC.

The J gene is TRBJ2-3, the V gene TRBV7-6; 11 bases agree with TRBD2. V dropped 5 bases and J dropped 1; count of bases not matched to a gene: 8. CDR1 SGHVS and CDR2 FNYEAQ come from the germline V gene. The CDR3 loop spans 17 amino acids. The CDR3 region is CASSVLAGDSGTDTQYF. CDR3 DNA sequence: TGTGCCAGCAGCGTACTAGCGGGAGATTCTGGCACAGATACGCAGTATTTT.

The chain combines TRBV4-2 with TRBJ1-2, with D unclear. CDR1 is LGHNA and CDR2 is YNFKEQ in the germline V gene. Trimming took 0 bases from V and 3 from J, leaving 14 bases between them. The CDR3 loop spans 16 amino acids. CDR3 DNA: TGTGCCAGCAGCCAAGAGTTTGATGCGACTGACTATGGCTACACCTTC. Its translation: CASSQEFDATDYGYTF.

This clone was counted a single time. The genes are TRBV23-1 and TRBJ2-5; 10 bases line up with TRBD1. TRBV23-1 qualifies as an ORF whose function is uncertain. The CDR3 is made up of 16 amino acids. Trimming took 6 bases from V and 0 from J; bases not matched to a gene: 7. For the CDR3, the DNA is TGCGCCAGCAGGACCAACGGGACAGGGGACCAAGAGACCCAGTACTTC. This codes for CASRTNGTGDQETQYF.